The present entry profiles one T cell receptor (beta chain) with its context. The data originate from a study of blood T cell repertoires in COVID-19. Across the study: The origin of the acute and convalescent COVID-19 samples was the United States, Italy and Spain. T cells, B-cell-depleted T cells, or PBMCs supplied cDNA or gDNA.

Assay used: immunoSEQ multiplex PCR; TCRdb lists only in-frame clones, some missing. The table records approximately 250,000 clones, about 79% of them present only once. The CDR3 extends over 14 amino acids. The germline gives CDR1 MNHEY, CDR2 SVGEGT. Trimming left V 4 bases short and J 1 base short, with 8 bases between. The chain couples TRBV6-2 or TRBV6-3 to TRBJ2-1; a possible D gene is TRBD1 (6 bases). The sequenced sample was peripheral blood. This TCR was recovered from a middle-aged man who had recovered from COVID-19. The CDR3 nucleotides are TGTGCCAGCAGTTCAGGGGAATCCTACAATGAGCAGTTCTTC. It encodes CASSSGESYNEQFF.